The 29 T cell receptor beta chains given below trace back to one sample, sequenced in a study of CD8 T cells in Susac syndrome. RNA, at about 0.45 to 1 ug, was reverse transcribed with random hexamers. TCRdb ran MiXCR on the immunoSEQ multiplex PCR reads and lists one entry per CDR3 protein. The table shows about 150,000 distinct CDR3 sequences, with around 95% occurring only once. Sequencing was carried out using CD8+ T cells from PBMCs. Receptors were obtained from a human donor with multiple sclerosis.

V and J are TRBV20-1 and TRBJ2-1; a weak D match, TRBD2 (7 bases). Germline CDR1 DFQATT, CDR2 SNEGSKA (reference sequence). The V and J ends lost 0 bases and 6 bases respectively, with 15 bases between them. The CDR3 is made up of 15 amino acids. CDR3 bases: TGCAGTGCTAGAGATGTGGCGGGGGCCATCAATGAGCAGTTCTTC. Protein sequence: CSARDVAGAINEQFF.

This clonotype was seen once. The chain recombines TRBV7-9 with TRBJ2-7, with D possibly TRBD1 on 5 matching bases. Germline CDR1 reads SEHNR; CDR2 reads FQNEAQ (reference sequence). This CDR3 has 15 residues. V was pared by 0 bases and J by 4 bases, with 13 bases between. CDR3 sequence (DNA): TGTGCCAGCAGCTTAGCGCAAGGGGAAGGTTACGAGCAGTACTTC. Protein product: CASSLAQGEGYEQYF.

The J gene is TRBJ2-1, the V gene TRBV27; 8 nucleotides match TRBD1. V was pared by 7 bases and J by 5 bases, with 4 bases of the junction left unmatched. CDR1 is MNHEY and CDR2 is SMNVEV in the germline V gene (reference sequence). This CDR3 contains 13 residues. In DNA form, the CDR3 reads TGTGCCAGCACCCCACAGGGGGACAATGAGCAGTTCTTC. Protein: CASTPQGDNEQFF.

The chain couples TRBV29-1 to TRBJ1-2, with a weak D call TRBD1 (5 bases). Trimming stripped 0 bases from V and 4 bases from J, with 18 bases between. The length of the CDR3 is 16 residues. CDR1 and CDR2 (germline): SQVTM, ANQGSEA. The CDR3 DNA sequence: TGCAGCGTTGAAGATCGAAGGGGTCCCTACTCCTATGGCTACACCTTC. Encoded protein: CSVEDRRGPYSYGYTF.

The chain employs TRBV9 and TRBJ2-1; possible D gene TRBD2, 7 bases. This CDR3 is 17 amino acids long. Trimming took off 3 bases at V and 0 bases at J, with 16 bases between the two ends. Looked up from germline, CDR1 is SGDLS and CDR2 is YYNGEE. DNA of the CDR3: TGTGCCAGCAGCGGGTACGGGGGGCTAAGCTCCTACAATGAGCAGTTCTTC. Residues: CASSGYGGLSSYNEQFF.

The chain joins TRBV20-1 to TRBJ1-1; no reliable D call. Per the germline V gene, CDR1 is DFQATT and CDR2 is SNEGSKA (reference sequence). Deletions cut 0 bases from V and 1 base from J, with 12 bases between. CDR3 length: 15 amino acids. CDR3 DNA sequence: TGCAGTGCTAGAGATGGAAAGGGAGGGAACACTGAAGCTTTCTTT. The encoded protein is CSARDGKGGNTEAFF.

DNA for the CDR3: TGTGCCAGCAGCTTCCCATTGACCTACGAGCAGTACTTC. Translation gives CASSFPLTYEQYF. The chain uses TRBV7-9 and TRBJ2-7; no reliable D call. CDR1 is SEHNR and CDR2 is FQNEAQ in the germline V gene (reference sequence). V dropped 3 bases and J dropped 2 bases, with 8 bases sitting between them. The CDR3 has 13 residues.

The chain recombines TRBV29-1 with TRBJ1-2; D gene ambiguous. CDR1 and CDR2 from the germline V gene are SQVTM and ANQGSEA. The CDR3 consists of 11 residues. Trimming took off 3 bases at V and 6 bases at J, with 8 bases between the two ends. DNA for the CDR3: TGCAGCGTTGAGGCGAGGAATGGCTACACCTTC. The encoded protein is CSVEARNGYTF.

The rearrangement uses TRBV9 and TRBJ1-1, with a tentative D call TRBD1 (5 bases). The CDR3 covers 14 residues. Trimming removed 3 bases from V and 6 bases from J, with 15 bases in between. From germline, CDR1 is SGDLS and CDR2 YYNGEE. CDR3 sequence: CASSGASGRAEAFF. The DNA for the CDR3 is TGTGCCAGCAGCGGAGCCTCAGGGAGAGCTGAAGCTTTCTTT. Full variable domain (remainder filled in from reference TRBV9 and TRBJ1-1): DSGVTQTPKHLITATGQRVTLRCSPRSGDLSVYWYQQSLDQGLQFLIQYYNGEERAKGNILERFSAQQFPDLHSELNLSSLELGDSALYFCASSGASGRAEAFFGQGTRLTVV.

V usage is TRBV20-1 and J usage is TRBJ2-1, with TRBD1 matching over 7 bases. The V and J ends lost 3 bases and 7 bases, in that order; junction bases with no gene match: 6. CDR1 DFQATT and CDR2 SNEGSKA come from the germline V gene (reference sequence). The CDR3 contains 13 residues. The CDR3 region is CSARPRGLNEQFF. CDR3 nucleotides: TGCAGTGCTAGGCCCAGGGGGTTGAATGAGCAGTTCTTC.

The chain joins TRBV12-3 or TRBV12-4 to TRBJ1-1; no clear D gene. CDR3 size: 13 residues. Deletions cut 1 base from V and 6 bases from J, with 9 bases between. This CDR3 reads CASSLEGRSEAFF. CDR3 nucleotides: TGTGCCAGCAGTTTAGAAGGGAGGTCTGAAGCTTTCTTT.

This clonotype has just one count. The chain combines TRBV19 with TRBJ1-4; D uncertain. CDR1 is LNHDA, CDR2 SQIVND, per germline (reference sequence). Trimming cost V 4 bases and J 0 bases, with 12 bases left between them. The CDR3 consists of 16 residues. This chain's CDR3 is CASSTPQEATNEKLFF. The DNA for the CDR3 is TGTGCCAGTAGTACCCCTCAGGAGGCAACTAATGAAAAACTGTTTTTT.

This chain joins TRBV6-4 and TRBJ2-3, with 10 bases that match TRBD2. The CDR3 loop spans 16 amino acids. Germline V CDR1 and CDR2: MRHNA, SNTAGT. After removal of 0 bases from V and 2 bases from J, the junction contained 2 bases not matched to a gene. CDR3 region: CASSDSAGGPTDTQYF. CDR3 in DNA: TGTGCCAGCAGTGACTCAGCGGGGGGGCCCACAGATACGCAGTATTTT.

V usage is TRBV5-1 and J usage is TRBJ2-7; no reliable D call. The length of the CDR3 is 13 residues. V dropped 5 bases and J dropped 6 bases, with 15 bases sitting between them. Per germline, CDR1 SGHRS and CDR2 YFSETQ. CDR3 in amino acids: CASSAGPRSEQYF. The DNA for the CDR3 is TGCGCCAGCAGTGCTGGACCCCGCTCCGAGCAGTACTTC.

The chain has TRBV4-3 and TRBJ2-2; no firm D call. CDR1 LGHNA and CDR2 YSLEER come from the germline V gene. The CDR3 is 15 residues long. V was clipped by 1 base and J by 3 bases, with 9 bases between them. CDR3 in DNA: TGCGCCAGCAGCCAAGGGGTTGGTTACACCGGGGAGCTGTTTTTT. Residues: CASSQGVGYTGELFF.

V gene TRBV4-2 combines with J gene TRBJ1-2, with TRBD1 matching over 8 bases. Looked up from germline, CDR1 is LGHNA and CDR2 is YNFKEQ. V dropped 2 bases and J dropped 8; count of bases not matched to a gene: 7. There are 14 residues in the CDR3. The CDR3 protein is CASSQLQGVGGYTF. DNA for the CDR3: TGTGCCAGCAGCCAACTACAGGGGGTAGGAGGCTACACCTTC.

This sequence joins TRBV20-1 and TRBJ2-7; 11 nucleotides agree with TRBD2. Germline V gene data show CDR1 as DFQATT and CDR2 as SNEGSKA (reference sequence). Trimming took 8 bases from V and 6 from J; bases not matched to a gene: 6. CDR3 length equals 12 residues. The CDR3 is CSSLAGGSEQYF. The CDR3 DNA follows: TGCAGTTCCCTAGCGGGGGGCTCCGAGCAGTACTTC.

The V and J genes are TRBV9 and TRBJ2-7; 8 bases are shared with TRBD2. This CDR3 has 14 residues. The V gene's germline CDR1 is SGDLS and CDR2 YYNGEE. The J segment lost 4 bases and the V segment lost 3 bases, leaving 6 bases of the junction unmatched. CDR3 sequence: CASSAGTSVYEQYF. The CDR3 nucleotides are TGTGCCAGCAGCGCCGGGACTAGTGTGTACGAGCAGTACTTC.

The gene calls are TRBV13 and TRBJ1-1; D call uncertain. CDR3 length: 14 residues. CDR1 is PRHDT and CDR2 is FYEKMQ in the germline V gene (reference sequence). V was pared by 5 bases and J by 1 base, with 11 bases between. DNA for the CDR3: TGTGCCAGCAGCGCTGGACGACGGAACACTGAAGCTTTCTTT. This encodes CASSAGRRNTEAFF.

The J gene is TRBJ1-1, the V gene TRBV20-1, with D maybe TRBD1 (5 bases). The CDR3 covers 12 residues. Trimming shortened V by 1 base and J by 8 bases, and 11 bases separated the two germline ends. Germline V gene data show CDR1 as DFQATT and CDR2 as SNEGSKA (reference sequence). Here the CDR3 reads CSARAGPHEAFF. DNA of the CDR3: TGCAGTGCTAGAGCAGGGCCGCACGAAGCTTTCTTT.

The J gene is TRBJ1-2, the V gene TRBV4-1; 7 bases map to TRBD1. CDR1 is MGHRA and CDR2 is YSYEKL in the germline V gene. This CDR3 contains 15 residues. Trimming took 4 bases from V and 6 from J; bases not matched to a gene: 11. The CDR3 is CASSPREGARHGYTF. The DNA for the CDR3 is TGCGCCAGCAGCCCCCGGGAGGGGGCAAGGCATGGCTACACCTTC.

The CDR3: CASTHPVGGPPSYEQYF. The CDR3 DNA reads as TGTGCCAGCACCCACCCGGTTGGGGGGCCACCCTCCTACGAGCAGTACTTC. The V gene is TRBV27, the J gene TRBJ2-7, with D tentatively TRBD1 or TRBD2 (6 bases each). This CDR3 comprises 17 residues. The germline gives CDR1 MNHEY, CDR2 SMNVEV (reference sequence). The V and J ends lost 7 bases and 0 bases respectively, with 22 bases between them.

This clonotype was detected once. The rearrangement links TRBV7-2 to TRBJ1-1; D is undetermined. The germline gives CDR1 SGHTA, CDR2 FQGNSA. V dropped 1 base and J dropped 8 bases, with 8 bases sitting between them. The CDR3 contains 12 residues. The CDR3 nucleotides read TGTGCCAGCAGCTTAGGGGTCCGGGAAGCTTTCTTT. Protein: CASSLGVREAFF.

The chain links TRBV23-1 to TRBJ2-1, with D perhaps TRBD1 or TRBD2 (5 bases each). TRBV23-1 is filed as an ORF, its function uncertain. Trimming took off 6 bases at V and 7 bases at J, with 22 bases between the two ends. The CDR3 is 16 residues long. The CDR3 protein is CASSAQGELYPNEQFF. The CDR3 nucleotides read TGCGCCAGCAGCGCTCAGGGAGAACTATATCCTAATGAGCAGTTCTTC.

This clonotype was detected only a few times. The V call is TRBV3-1, the J call TRBJ2-7, with a tentative D call TRBD1 (5 bases). This CDR3 spans 14 amino acids. V dropped 1 base and J dropped 4 bases, with 11 bases sitting between them. The germline V gene has CDR1 LGHDT and CDR2 YNNKEL (reference sequence). The CDR3 loop reads CASSQGGPSYEQYF. The CDR3 DNA is TGTGCCAGCAGCCAAGGGGGCCCATCATACGAGCAGTACTTC.

For the CDR3, the DNA is TGTGCCACCAGCAGAGATGAGTATCAGCCCCAGCATTTT. Translating gives CATSRDEYQPQHF. The V gene is TRBV15, the J gene TRBJ1-5; unclear D gene. Trimming left V 0 bases short and J 5 bases short, with 5 bases between. Germline V CDR1 and CDR2: LNHNV, YYDKDF (reference sequence). This CDR3 has 13 amino acids.

The chain has TRBV7-8 and TRBJ2-4, with TRBD1 matching over 7 bases. The length of the CDR3 is 19 residues. Germline-derived CDR1 and CDR2 are SGHVS and FQNEAQ. J lost 0 bases, V lost 5 bases, and 16 bases had no gene match. The CDR3 DNA sequence: TGTGCCAGCAGCACTAATACCGCGACAGGGATCTTAGCCAAAAACATTCAGTACTTC. It yields the protein CASSTNTATGILAKNIQYF.

The V and J genes are TRBV4-1 and TRBJ2-7, with D unclear. Trimming stripped 4 bases from V and 2 bases from J, with 9 bases between. Germline CDR1 and CDR2: MGHRA and YSYEKL. This CDR3 spans 13 amino acids. The CDR3 DNA follows: TGCGCCAGCAGCCTGATGGAGACCTACGAGCAGTACTTC. Encoded protein: CASSLMETYEQYF.

The CDR3 is CASSAWDHSTDTQYF. The CDR3 coding sequence is TGTGCCAGCAGCGCCTGGGACCACAGCACAGATACGCAGTATTTT. J is TRBJ2-3 and V is TRBV7-6; D possibly matches TRBD1 or TRBD2 (5 bases each). The length of the CDR3 is 15 residues. Trimming removed 5 bases at V and 0 bases at J, with 12 bases between. The germline CDR1 and CDR2 sequences are SGHVS and FNYEAQ. The full variable domain, in which reference TRBV7-6 and TRBJ2-3 provide the parts outside the CDR3, is GAGVSQSPRYKVTKRGQDVALRCDPISGHVSLYWYRQALGQGPEFLTYFNYEAQQDKSGLPNDRFSAERPEGSISTLTIQRTEQRDSAMYRCASSAWDHSTDTQYFGPGTRLTVL.